These T cell receptor beta chains were read from a single sample in a study of CD8+ T cells in alopecia areata. Data came from immunoSEQ multiplex PCR; TCRdb stores just in-frame clones and leaves some out. The repertoire consists of roughly 190,000 clones, with about three fifths occurring once and the leading ten covering over 1%. The sequencing here drew on CD4+ T cells sorted from blood, taken at week 24, from a patient treated with tofacitinib. The receptors shown here come from a human donor with alopecia areata. Both conserved end residues are part of each CDR3. The D gene is left open where the match is weak. Rows may omit the clone size; those that give it use once, few, many or a size class.

>TRBV15|.|TRBJ2-6|few
TGTGCCACCAGCAGGGGAGGCTCTGGGGCCAACGTCCTGACTTTC
CATSRGGSGANVLTF
>TRBV29-1|.|TRBJ1-2|.
TGCAGCGTCCCCGCGGGGGGGCGAGGGTATGGCTACACCTTC
CSVPAGGRGYGYTF
>TRBV30|TRBD1|TRBJ1-5|.
TGTGCCTGGAGTGGGACAGGGAATCAGCCCCAGCATTTT
CAWSGTGNQPQHF
>TRBV5-1|TRBD1|TRBJ2-7|.
TGCGCCAGCAGTGACGGACAGGGGAGGAGCGAGCAGTACTTC
CASSDGQGRSEQYF
>TRBV18|TRBD2|TRBJ2-7|.
TGTGCCAGCTCACCCGGGAGGTCCTCCTACGAGCAGTACTTC
CASSPGRSSYEQYF
>TRBV4-3|.|TRBJ2-3|.
TGCGCCAGCAGCCAAGATCTGACTCCAGAATCAGATACGCAGTATTTT
CASSQDLTPESDTQYF
>TRBV5-6|.|TRBJ1-2|.
TGTGCCAGCAGCCCACCCCGGGGAAATGAAGGCTACACCTTC
CASSPPRGNEGYTF
>TRBV6-6|.|TRBJ2-2|once
TGTGCCAGCAGTTACTTACTAGCTGGCGGGGAGCTGTTTTTT
CASSYLLAGGELFF
>TRBV11-2|.|TRBJ2-3|.
TGTGCCAGCAGCTTATCCCCCCGGGGGCCGAGCACAGATACGCAGTATTTT
CASSLSPRGPSTDTQYF
>TRBV27|.|TRBJ2-2|.
TGTGCCAGCAGTTTCAGAGCGATGAACACCGGGGAGCTGTTTTTT
CASSFRAMNTGELFF